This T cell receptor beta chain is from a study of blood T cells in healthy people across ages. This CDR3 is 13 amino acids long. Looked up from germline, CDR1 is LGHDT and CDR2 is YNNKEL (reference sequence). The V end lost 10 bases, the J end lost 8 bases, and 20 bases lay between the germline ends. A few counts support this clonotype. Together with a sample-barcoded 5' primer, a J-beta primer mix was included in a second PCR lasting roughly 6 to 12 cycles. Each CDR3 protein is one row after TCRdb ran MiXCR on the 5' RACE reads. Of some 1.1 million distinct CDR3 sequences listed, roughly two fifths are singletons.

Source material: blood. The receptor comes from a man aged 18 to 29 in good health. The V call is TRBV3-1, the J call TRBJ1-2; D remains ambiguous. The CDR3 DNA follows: TGTGCCACCCACCGTTCGGTGCTGGAGGGCTACACCTTC. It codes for CATHRSVLEGYTF.